This T cell receptor (beta chain) was observed in a study of cytomegalovirus exposure and HLA in healthy donors. The study, taken as a whole, reports: When analyzed later, a missense DCLRE1C variant was found to be linked to TCR beta V- and J-gene trimming. Previously analyzed data showed that most TCR beta V segments were productive at a frequency of about 87% or about 30%.

A multiplex PCR was run with 60 Vbeta primers and 13 Jbeta primers. This table comes from immunoSEQ multiplex PCR, and its TCRdb copy is limited to in-frame clones, with some not included. The sample carries 150,000 or so clones, 60% to 75% recorded once. Details on this clone: The antigen remains undetermined.

The receptor's source is a man between 18 and 29 years old in good health and CMV-seronegative. Sequencing was carried out using PBMCs.

Here the CDR3 DNA reads TGTGCCAGCGGGACTGATGGAAACACCATATATTTT. Amino acids: CASGTDGNTIYF. The rearrangement links TRBV11-1 to TRBJ1-3, with a possible D match to TRBD1 (5 bases). The CDR3 totals 12 residues. V lost 8 bases, J lost 3 bases, and 8 bases lay in between. Germline CDR1 is SGHAT and CDR2 is FQDESV (reference sequence). Using reference TRBV11-1 and TRBJ1-3 for the parts outside the CDR3, the full variable domain is EAEVAQSPRYKITEKSQAVAFWCDPISGHATLYWYRQILGQGPELLVQFQDESVVDDSQLPKDRFSAERLKGVDSTLKIQPAELGDSAMYLCASGTDGNTIYFGEGSWLTVV.